This TCR beta chain was retrieved from a study of T-cell reconstitution after alpha-beta-depleted transplantation in children. Preparation of the TCRbeta library was carried out with unique molecular identifiers. TCRdb reanalysed the PCR reads using MiXCR and keeps one entry per CDR3 protein. The table records 230,000 or so distinct CDR3 sequences, approximately 9.8% of them present only once. This clonotype showed up many times. After removal of 0 bases from V and 4 bases from J, the junction contained 5 bases not matched to a gene. Germline values: CDR1 LGHNA, CDR2 YSLEER. CDR3 size: 16 residues. Source: PBMCs from the stem cell graft donor, taken from the stem cell graft. This TCR derives from a human donor who donated a stem cell graft to a child with SCID. V and J are TRBV4-3 and TRBJ2-3; TRBD2 matches at 9 bases. The DNA for the CDR3 is TGCGCCAGCAGCCAAGATAGGGGCGGGGGGGCAGATACGCAGTATTTT. The encoded protein is CASSQDRGGGADTQYF.